This T cell receptor beta chain appears in the sequencing data of a study of identical twins. Study-wide results and caveats: The abundant beta clonotypes from cord blood had fewer insertions, and memory repertoires had none of this.

TCRdb used MiXCR to reprocess the 5' RACE reads, holding one entry per CDR3 protein. The sample has 450,000 to 500,000 distinct CDR3 sequences; roughly 13% are singletons. Germline V lookup: CDR1 SGHRS, CDR2 YFSETQ. This CDR3 spans 15 amino acids. Trimming pared 0 bases from V and 7 bases from J, leaving 13 bases between. With regard to this clonotype: Its specificity is not known. As the CDR3 is not closed by the conserved phenylalanine or tryptophan, this likely results from a read error.

The same data also contributed to another study, on yellow fever vaccine responses in identical twins.

V usage is TRBV5-1 and J usage is TRBJ2-2, with D maybe TRBD2 (5 bases). The receptor was derived from a woman between 18 and 29 years old in good health. The sequenced sample was CD4+ T cells sorted from blood. The CDR3 DNA reads as TGCGCCAGCAGCTTGGGCTCCGGGATCGGCGGGGAGCTGTTTTCT. Its protein product is CASSLGSGIGGELFS.